This T cell receptor (beta chain) appears in the sequencing data of a study of cytomegalovirus exposure and HLA in healthy donors. Study-wide context: Around 83% of around 390 genotyped donors fell in the Caucasian-associated ancestry cluster.

Per germline, CDR1 LNHDA and CDR2 SQIVND (reference sequence). The CDR3 is 14 residues long. Trimming took 5 bases from V and 7 from J, leaving 15 bases between them. The PCR employed 60 Vbeta primers together with 13 Jbeta primers. Profiling relied on immunoSEQ multiplex PCR, and the TCRdb table lists in-frame clones only, not all of them. This repertoire shows 80,000 to 100,000 clones, about 81% found once; its top ten account for less than 1.5%. The sequenced sample consisted of PBMCs. The source of this sequence is a man in his forties or fifties in good health and CMV-seronegative. The V gene is TRBV19, the J gene TRBJ1-5; tentatively, D is TRBD1 (6 bases). CDR3 sequence: CASSETGSGQPQHF. For the CDR3, the DNA is TGTGCCAGTAGTGAGACAGGCTCTGGGCAGCCCCAGCATTTT. Full variable domain (missing parts from reference TRBV19 and TRBJ1-5): DGGITQSPKYLFRKEGQNVTLSCEQNLNHDAMYWYRQDPGQGLRLIYYSQIVNDFQKGDIAEGYSVSREKKESFPLTVTSAQKNPTAFYLCASSETGSGQPQHFGDGTRLSIL.